The 10 T cell receptor beta chains listed next were all sequenced from one sample in a study of beta chain features in type 1 diabetes. Overall study results and limits: Moderate but significant shortening of TCRB CDR3s was recorded in all four CD4+ subsets from Type 1 diabetes patients.

These TCRs' antigens remain unknown. The investigators reverse transcribed all of the isolated RNA, so they sequenced expressed TCRB transcripts. Sequenced by immunoSEQ multiplex PCR; TCRdb stores in-frame clones only, minus some. The data hold roughly 330,000 clones, with roughly 13% observed a single time. Sequenced sample: naive CD4+ T cells from blood. The receptors were sampled from a woman between 18 and 29 years old with type 1 diabetes.

The J gene is TRBJ2-2, the V gene TRBV5-1; D gene uncertain. Trimming stripped 4 bases from V and 5 bases from J, with 12 bases between. CDR1 is SGHRS and CDR2 is YFSETQ in the germline V gene. There are 14 residues in the CDR3. The CDR3 coding sequence is TGCGCCAGCAGCGAAGACCCAGGAACCGGGGAGCTGTTTTTT. This translates into CASSEDPGTGELFF.

This clone was seen only a few times. The chain couples TRBV18 to TRBJ2-1, with 12 bases aligning to TRBD2. The CDR3 extends over 14 amino acids. Trimming at V came to 3 bases and at J to 10 bases, leaving 4 bases not matched to a gene. Germline lookup yields CDR1 KGHSH and CDR2 LQKENI. CDR3 sequence: CASSPPGLAGEQFF. CDR3 DNA sequence: TGTGCCAGCTCACCTCCCGGACTAGCGGGGGAGCAGTTCTTC.

CDR3: CASSTDWTVAYGYTF. In DNA form, the CDR3 reads TGTGCCAGTAGTACCGACTGGACAGTAGCCTATGGCTACACCTTC. The chain recombines TRBV19 with TRBJ1-2, with a tentative D call TRBD1 (6 bases). The V end lost 4 bases, the J end lost 4 bases, and 16 bases lay between the germline ends. The V gene's germline CDR1 is LNHDA and CDR2 SQIVND (reference sequence). This CDR3 has 15 amino acids. Variable domain in full (rest from reference TRBV19 and TRBJ1-2): DGGITQSPKYLFRKEGQNVTLSCEQNLNHDAMYWYRQDPGQGLRLIYYSQIVNDFQKGDIAEGYSVSREKKESFPLTVTSAQKNPTAFYLCASSTDWTVAYGYTFGSGTRLTVV.

This clone turned up a few times. V gene TRBV19 combines with J gene TRBJ2-3, with a weak D call TRBD2 (6 bases). This CDR3 contains 14 residues. Germline CDR1 is LNHDA and CDR2 is SQIVND (reference sequence). Trimming shortened V by 7 bases and J by 2 bases, and 13 bases separated the two germline ends. Here the CDR3 DNA reads TGTGCCAGTACGGAGGGTCGGACCACAGATACGCAGTATTTT. This gives the protein CASTEGRTTDTQYF.

The table lists this clone with a few counts. The genes are TRBV10-3 and TRBJ2-6; 7 bases are a match to TRBD1. CDR3 length: 16 residues. Looked up from germline, CDR1 is ENHRY and CDR2 is SYGVKD. The J segment lost 0 bases and the V segment lost 6 bases, leaving 5 bases of the junction unmatched. The CDR3: CAISGTVYSGANVLTF. The CDR3 DNA follows: TGTGCCATCAGCGGGACAGTATACTCTGGGGCCAACGTCCTGACTTTC.

This clone has just a few counts. The chain combines TRBV27 with TRBJ2-7; a possible D gene is TRBD1 (6 bases). This CDR3 has 14 residues. Trimming stripped 3 bases from V and 4 bases from J, with 13 bases between. Germline CDR1 is MNHEY and CDR2 is SMNVEV (reference sequence). The chain's CDR3 is CASSLPGQRYEQYF. In nucleotides, the CDR3 is TGTGCCAGCAGTTTGCCCGGACAGCGGTACGAGCAGTACTTC.

The V gene is TRBV28, the J gene TRBJ1-5; D gene unclear. Trimming pared 4 bases from V and 8 bases from J, leaving 9 bases between. The CDR3 is 12 residues long. Looked up from germline, CDR1 is MDHEN and CDR2 is SYDVKM. The CDR3: CASSSPSEPQHF. The CDR3 DNA is TGTGCCAGCAGTTCTCCATCGGAGCCCCAGCATTTT.

This clone was counted a few times. The chain is built from TRBV2 and TRBJ1-1; possibly TRBD1 for D (5 bases). CDR1 is SNHLY, CDR2 FYNNEI, per germline. The V end was cut by 5 bases, the J end by 0 bases, with 16 bases between. CDR3 size: 16 residues. The CDR3 DNA reads as TGTGCCAGCAGTAAACAGGCAGCCTTCATGAACACTGAAGCTTTCTTT. Translating gives CASSKQAAFMNTEAFF.

This clone has just a few counts. The genes are TRBV14 and TRBJ1-5, with D perhaps TRBD1 (5 bases). V was trimmed by 3 bases and J by 1 base, leaving 7 bases between them. The CDR3 is 14 residues long. Germline V gene data show CDR1 as SGHDN and CDR2 as FVKESK. CDR3 region: CASSQGGSNQPQHF. Here the CDR3 DNA reads TGTGCCAGCAGCCAGGGGGGGAGCAATCAGCCCCAGCATTTT.

This clone came up a few times. The chain joins TRBV7-9 to TRBJ2-1; D is unresolved. CDR1 and CDR2 (germline): SEHNR, FQNEAQ (reference sequence). The length of the CDR3 is 15 residues. With 5 bases removed from V and 5 bases from J, the gap between germline ends came to 16 bases. The CDR3 DNA sequence: TGTGCCAGCAGCCAAAACTGGCGGTCGGACAATGAGCAGTTCTTC. Its translation: CASSQNWRSDNEQFF.